This section outlines one T cell receptor (beta chain) sequence together with its context. This clone was found once. Its antigen specificity is not known. Base qualities are not recorded, but no much larger clone differs from it by a single base. Compared with germline, V lacks 6 bases and J lacks 6 bases; bases without a gene match: 1. CDR1 and CDR2, per the germline V gene (reference sequence), are MNHEY and SMNVEV. The CDR3 spans 13 residues, from the cysteine through the phenylalanine. The sequence is cut down to CDR3 DNA, 39 bases in frame from base 1. The healthy control group was made up of some 38 blood donors, and the Finnish Red Cross blood service supplied their buffy coats. All TCR-sequenced material derived from peripheral blood: patient blood samples and healthy donor buffy coats. Ficoll-Hypaque gradient centrifugation was used to isolate peripheral blood mononuclear cells. For the healthy controls, CD4+ cells were obtained from buffy coats by magnetic purification. Genomic DNA was extracted with the Gentra Puregene Cell and Tissue kit and quantified on a Qubit 2.0 fluorometer.

TCRbeta rearrangements were sequenced from genomic DNA using the immunoSEQ assay at survey resolution. The original pipeline was this. A lowest detectable productive clonotype frequency of 2.59 x 10-5 was observed in the TCR sequencing data. Analyses included only productive TCRbeta rearrangements, meaning complete and in-frame sequences. The clonality of each sample was calculated as Simpson clonality in the immunoSEQ Analyzer version 3.0. Clones were grouped by frequency into very rare, small, medium, large (1-20%) or hyperexpanded (>20%) categories. Generation probabilities were estimated with OLGA 1.2.3, V-gene circos plots were made with VDJtools, specificities were looked up in VDJdb, and CDR3 motifs were identified with GLIPH. Drawn from immuneACCESS, this table holds only the in-frame rearrangements with V and J called that TCRdb kept. Clones are partly lost; checked studies trace under half to an unresolved V gene and leave the rest unexplained. Clonal size and the V and J genes are those of that table, whereas D and trimming came from the DNA. This sample gives more than 30,000 clones in total; roughly 91% of them show up just once. Of the sample, around 0.38% falls within the top ten clones.

This specimen comes from a study of STAT5B mutations in CD4+ large granular lymphocyte leukemia (dated by TCRdb to between 2021 and 2022). Context from the whole study: Among healthy controls, the CDR3 'QG' motif was associated with a particular HLA allele. The study compared the TCRbeta repertoires of patients with CD4+ T-cell large granular lymphocyte leukemia against the TCRbeta repertoires of healthy blood donors. Flow cytometry on FACSCanto II or FACSVerse showed that the purified fractions were more than 95% pure among lymphocytes.

The paper's findings and limits, for the study overall: Enrichment of TRBV06-family usage was observed among the top patient clones (8/27) relative to healthy controls (2/35). Compared with healthy CD4+ repertoires, CD4-sorted patient repertoires appeared more clonal, and this difference remained even after the putative leukemic clones were removed. Main leukemic clonotypes were private to each patient, although about 25% appeared at low frequency in other patients' non-leukemic repertoires. The data were not HLA-matched, and the relatively small sample size could explain the higher clonality seen in CD4+ compared with CD8+ T-LGLL.

The chain joins TRBV27 to TRBJ2-1; 11 central bases correspond to TRBD2. The TCR comes from a human donor in good health. Sequenced: CD4+ T cells from blood buffy coats. The sequence in DNA is TGTGCCAGCAGGCTAGCGGGAGGCAATGAGCAGTTCTTC. Its protein product is CASRLAGGNEQFF.